Listed below are T cell receptor beta chains from one sample, sequenced in a study of T cell responses to AZD1222 COVID-19 vaccine. This table comes from immunoSEQ multiplex PCR, and its TCRdb copy is limited to in-frame clones, with some not included. The sample contains around 53,000 clones, approximately 86% of which appear only once. This specimen consisted of peripheral blood, obtained 28 days after the second AZD1222 dose. All receptors derive from an adult who received the AZD1222 COVID-19 vaccine. Each CDR3 is given with its conserved first and last residue. Each record gives: clone size, V gene, D gene, J gene, CDR3 DNA, CDR3 protein. D genes are given only for firm matches. Clone sizes are given selectively: once, few, many, or a class where the clone is expanded.

size: .; V: TRBV27; D: .; J: TRBJ2-3; DNA: TGTGCCAGCAGTTTATATGGCCTTAGCTTTAGCACAGATACGCAGTATTTT; CDR3: CASSLYGLSFSTDTQYF
size: .; V: TRBV7-2; D: TRBD2; J: TRBJ2-1; DNA: TGTGCCAGCAGTACCGGGACTAGGCAGGGGGAGCAGTTCTTC; CDR3: CASSTGTRQGEQFF
size: .; V: TRBV7-9; D: TRBD2; J: TRBJ2-3; DNA: TGTGCCAGCAGCTTAGTTCCTAGCGGGAGCCGAGATACGCAGTATTTT; CDR3: CASSLVPSGSRDTQYF
size: .; V: TRBV27; D: .; J: TRBJ2-3; DNA: TGTGCCAGCAGTCCCACTCCCCCCCTCGGAACGCAGTATTTT; CDR3: CASSPTPPLGTQYF
size: once; V: TRBV19; D: TRBD1; J: TRBJ2-7; DNA: TGTGCCAGTAGTACCCCGCGGGACAGGGCCCTCCGCCGGCAGTACTTC; CDR3: CASSTPRDRALRRQYF
size: .; V: TRBV4-3; D: TRBD2; J: TRBJ2-1; DNA: TGCGCCAGCAGCCAAGAGGTATTTCTAGCGGGAGTAGGCTACAATGAGCAGTTCTTC; CDR3: CASSQEVFLAGVGYNEQFF
size: .; V: TRBV20-1; D: .; J: TRBJ2-5; DNA: TGCAGTGCTAGATTCCAAGAGACCCAGTACTTC; CDR3: CSARFQETQYF
size: .; V: TRBV5-5; D: .; J: TRBJ1-6; DNA: TGTGCCAGCAGCCCAGATAATTCACCCCTCCACTTT; CDR3: CASSPDNSPLHF
size: .; V: TRBV2; D: .; J: TRBJ1-5; DNA: TGTGCCAGCAGCCCGATCGACCATAGCAATCAGCCCCAGCATTTT; CDR3: CASSPIDHSNQPQHF
size: .; V: TRBV28; D: .; J: TRBJ2-6; DNA: TGTGCCAGCAGGGGAAGATCTGGGGCCAACGTCCTGACTTTC; CDR3: CASRGRSGANVLTF
size: .; V: TRBV5-1; D: .; J: TRBJ2-2; DNA: TGCGCCAGCAGCCGCGAGGGGGTGGAAACCGGGGAGCTGTTTTTT; CDR3: CASSREGVETGELFF
size: once; V: TRBV5-1; D: .; J: TRBJ2-5; DNA: TGCGCCAGCAGCTTGGTTGCGGGGCCACAAGAGACCCAGTACTTC; CDR3: CASSLVAGPQETQYF
size: .; V: TRBV5-1; D: .; J: TRBJ2-6; DNA: TGCGCCAGCAGCTTGACCCGGGCCTCTGGGGCCAACGTCCTGACTTTC; CDR3: CASSLTRASGANVLTF
size: .; V: TRBV28; D: .; J: TRBJ2-1; DNA: TGTGCCAGCAGTTTAATAAACCCCGGTACATCCTACAATGAGCAGTTCTTC; CDR3: CASSLINPGTSYNEQFF
size: .; V: TRBV25-1; D: .; J: TRBJ2-7; DNA: TGTGCCAGCAGTTTAACAGGGATCTTCGGCGAGCAGTACTTC; CDR3: CASSLTGIFGEQYF
size: .; V: TRBV28; D: .; J: TRBJ1-4; DNA: TGTGCCAGCAGTTTATCCCGCCCGGGGGGAACTAATGAAAAACTGTTTTTT; CDR3: CASSLSRPGGTNEKLFF
size: .; V: TRBV2; D: .; J: TRBJ1-5; DNA: TGTGCCAGCAGTCCGCGGGGGGAAGAGCCCCAGCATTTT; CDR3: CASSPRGEEPQHF
size: .; V: TRBV28; D: TRBD1; J: TRBJ1-1; DNA: TGTGCCAGCAGTGGTCCGGGACAGGGGAACACTGAAGCTTTCTTT; CDR3: CASSGPGQGNTEAFF
size: .; V: TRBV5-6; D: .; J: TRBJ2-1; DNA: TGTGCCAGCAGCTTGTGGGACTCCTACAATGAGCAGTTCTTC; CDR3: CASSLWDSYNEQFF
size: .; V: TRBV5-1; D: TRBD2; J: TRBJ2-2; DNA: TGCGCCAGCAGCTTGCGGCTAGCGGGAGCGAACACCGGGGAGCTGTTTTTT; CDR3: CASSLRLAGANTGELFF
size: .; V: TRBV5-6; D: .; J: TRBJ2-3; DNA: TGTGCCAGCAGCTTCCAGAGCCGCACAGATACGCAGTATTTT; CDR3: CASSFQSRTDTQYF
size: few; V: TRBV11-2; D: .; J: TRBJ1-3; DNA: TGTGCCAGCTACCGAGGCTCTGGAAACACCATATATTTT; CDR3: CASYRGSGNTIYF